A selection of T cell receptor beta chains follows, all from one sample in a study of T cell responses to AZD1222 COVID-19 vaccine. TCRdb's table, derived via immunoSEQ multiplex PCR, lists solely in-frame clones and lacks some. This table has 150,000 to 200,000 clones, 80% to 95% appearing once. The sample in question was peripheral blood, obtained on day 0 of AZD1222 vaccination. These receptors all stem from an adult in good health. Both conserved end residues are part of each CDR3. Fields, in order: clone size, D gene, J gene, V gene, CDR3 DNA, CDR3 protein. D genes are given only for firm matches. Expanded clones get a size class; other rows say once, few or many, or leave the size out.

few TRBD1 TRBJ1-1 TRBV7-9 TGTGCCAGCAGTTCAAACAGGGGGCTCACTGAAGCTTTCTTT CASSSNRGLTEAFF
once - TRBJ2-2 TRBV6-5 TGTGCCAGTAAAAGGGAAACCGGGGAGCTGTTTTTT CASKRETGELFF
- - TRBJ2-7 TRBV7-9 TGTGCCAGCAGCTTAGGTTGGGTCCCCTTCTACGAGCAGTACTTC CASSLGWVPFYEQYF
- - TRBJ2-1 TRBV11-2 TGTGCCAGCAGCTTAGATCCGGACAATGAGCAGTTCTTC CASSLDPDNEQFF
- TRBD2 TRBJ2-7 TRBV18 TGTGCCAGCTCACCACGAGAGCGGGGGGCCCTATACGAGCAGTACTTC CASSPRERGALYEQYF
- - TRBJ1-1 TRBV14 TGTGCCAGCAGCCAAGGACGGCTGAACACTGAAGCTTTCTTT CASSQGRLNTEAFF
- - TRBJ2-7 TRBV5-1 TGCGCCAGCAGCTTCAACCGGGACTCCGAAAAAGAGTACTTC CASSFNRDSEKEYF
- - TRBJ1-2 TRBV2 TGTGCCAGCAGTCCCAGGGGCAGGTATGGCTACACCTTC CASSPRGRYGYTF
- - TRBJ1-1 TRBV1 TGCACCAGCAGCCAAGATGGGACAGGGGTGTTCCGCCCTTTGAACACTGAAGCTTTCTTT CTSSQDGTGVFRPLNTEAFF
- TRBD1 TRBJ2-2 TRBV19 TGTGCCACAACCGGACAGGGGCGATACACCGGGGAGCTGTTTTTT CATTGQGRYTGELFF
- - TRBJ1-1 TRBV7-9 TGTGCCAGCAGCCCATCCGTCCGCAGGGATGGGGACACTGAAGCTTTCTTT CASSPSVRRDGDTEAFF
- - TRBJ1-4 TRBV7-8 TGTGCCAGCAGCTCGCTAGTGGGAGCAACTAATGAAAAACTGTTTTTT CASSSLVGATNEKLFF
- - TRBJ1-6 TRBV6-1 TGTGCCAGCAGTGAAGTACCAGGGGAATATTCACCCCTCCACTTT CASSEVPGEYSPLHF
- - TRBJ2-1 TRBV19 TGTGCCAGTAGTATCCAGACGGGAGAGCAGTTCTTC CASSIQTGEQFF
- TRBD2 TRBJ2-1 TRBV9 TGTGCCAGCAGCCTAGGTGGCGGGGGGGACAATGAGCAGTTCTTC CASSLGGGGDNEQFF
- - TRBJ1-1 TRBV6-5 TGTGCCAGCAGTTACCAGGGCGCGGCTTTCTTT CASSYQGAAFF
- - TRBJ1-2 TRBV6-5 TGTGCCAGCAGTTACTCAGGGAATGGCTACACCTTC CASSYSGNGYTF
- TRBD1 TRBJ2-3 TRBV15 TGTGCCACCAGCAGAGAGGGACAGGGGACAGATACGCAGTATTTT CATSREGQGTDTQYF
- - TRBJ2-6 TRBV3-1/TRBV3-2 TGTGCCAGCAGCCAAGATGTTTCGGGTTTCACCAACGTCCTGACTTTC CASSQDVSGFTNVLTF
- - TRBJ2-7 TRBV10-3 TGTGCCATCAGTGGAGGGTTAGACTACGAGCAGTACTTC CAISGGLDYEQYF
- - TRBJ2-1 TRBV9 TGTGCCAGCAGCGTAGCTGGCGGGTCTTCCTACAATGAGCAGTTCTTC CASSVAGGSSYNEQFF
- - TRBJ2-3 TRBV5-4 TGTGCCAGCAGTAGGGAGAGTACCCCAGATACGCAGTATTTT CASSRESTPDTQYF
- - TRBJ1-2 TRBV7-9 TGTGCCAGCAGCCCAGGTAGGGGCTATGGCTACACCTTC CASSPGRGYGYTF
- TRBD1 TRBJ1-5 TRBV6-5 TGTGCCAGCAGTTTACAGGGGGATCAGCCCCAGCATTTT CASSLQGDQPQHF
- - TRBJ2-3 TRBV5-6 TGTGCCAGCAGCTCCCAAATCCCCCACGAAGATACGCAGTATTTT CASSSQIPHEDTQYF
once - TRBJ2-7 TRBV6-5 TGTGCCAGCAGGGACCGTTTAACGGCCTACGAGCAGTACTTC CASRDRLTAYEQYF
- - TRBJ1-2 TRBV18 TGTGCCAGCTCACCCAGCCAGGGCAATTATAACTATGGCTACACCTTC CASSPSQGNYNYGYTF
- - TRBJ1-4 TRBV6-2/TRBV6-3 TGTGCCAGCAGTTACCTGGGAAATGAAAAACTGTTTTTT CASSYLGNEKLFF
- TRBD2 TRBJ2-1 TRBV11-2 TGTGCCAGCAGCCTCCGGACTAGCGGGAAAAGCAATGAGCAGTTCTTC CASSLRTSGKSNEQFF